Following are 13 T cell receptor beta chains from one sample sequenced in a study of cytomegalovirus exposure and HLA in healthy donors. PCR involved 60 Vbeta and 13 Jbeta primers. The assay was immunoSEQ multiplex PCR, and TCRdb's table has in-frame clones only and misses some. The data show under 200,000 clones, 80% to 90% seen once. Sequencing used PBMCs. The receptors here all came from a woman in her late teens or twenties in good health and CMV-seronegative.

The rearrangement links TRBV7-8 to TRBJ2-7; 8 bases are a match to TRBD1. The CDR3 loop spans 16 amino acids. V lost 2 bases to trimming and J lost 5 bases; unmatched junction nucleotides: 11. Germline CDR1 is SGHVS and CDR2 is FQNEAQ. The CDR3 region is CASSLQDREVTHEQYF. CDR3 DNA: TGTGCCAGCAGCTTACAGGACAGGGAAGTGACCCACGAGCAGTACTTC.

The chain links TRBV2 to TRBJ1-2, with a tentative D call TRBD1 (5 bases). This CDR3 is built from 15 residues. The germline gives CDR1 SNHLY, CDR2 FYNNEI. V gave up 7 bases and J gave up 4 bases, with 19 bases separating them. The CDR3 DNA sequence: TGTGCCAGCACTAGGACCGCGTATGGGGCCTATGGCTACACCTTC. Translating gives CASTRTAYGAYGYTF.

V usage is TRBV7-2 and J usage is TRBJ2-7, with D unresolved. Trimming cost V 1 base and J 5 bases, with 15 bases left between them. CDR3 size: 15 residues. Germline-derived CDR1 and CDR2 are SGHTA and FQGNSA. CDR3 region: CASSLETGSLHEQYF. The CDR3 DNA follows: TGTGCCAGCAGCTTAGAGACGGGTTCTCTCCACGAGCAGTACTTC.

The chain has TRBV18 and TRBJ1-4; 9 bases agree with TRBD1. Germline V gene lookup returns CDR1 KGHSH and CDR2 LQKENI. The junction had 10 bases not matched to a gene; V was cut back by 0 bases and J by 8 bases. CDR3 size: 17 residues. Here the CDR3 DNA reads TGTGCCAGCTCACCACCTGGGCGAGGGGACAGGGTCGAAAAACTGTTTTTT. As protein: CASSPPGRGDRVEKLFF. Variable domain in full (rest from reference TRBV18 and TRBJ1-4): NAGVMQNPRHLVRRRGQEARLRCSPMKGHSHVYWYRQLPEEGLKFMVYLQKENIIDESGMPKERFSAEFPKEGPSILRIQQVVRGDSAAYFCASSPPGRGDRVEKLFFGSGTQLSVL.

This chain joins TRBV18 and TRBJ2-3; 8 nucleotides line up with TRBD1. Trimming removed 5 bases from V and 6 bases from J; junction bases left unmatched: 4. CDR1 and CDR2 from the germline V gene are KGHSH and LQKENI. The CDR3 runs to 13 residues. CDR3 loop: CASSAGTGDTQYF. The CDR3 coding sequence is TGTGCCAGCTCAGCGGGGACAGGCGATACGCAGTATTTT. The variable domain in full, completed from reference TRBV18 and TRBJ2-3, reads NAGVMQNPRHLVRRRGQEARLRCSPMKGHSHVYWYRQLPEEGLKFMVYLQKENIIDESGMPKERFSAEFPKEGPSILRIQQVVRGDSAAYFCASSAGTGDTQYFGPGTRLTVL.

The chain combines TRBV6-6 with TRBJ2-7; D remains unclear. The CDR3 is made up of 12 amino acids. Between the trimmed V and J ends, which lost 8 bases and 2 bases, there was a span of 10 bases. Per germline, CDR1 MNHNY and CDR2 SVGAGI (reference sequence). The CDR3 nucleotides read TGTGCCAGCCGTACAGTGACCTACGAGCAGTACTTC. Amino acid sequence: CASRTVTYEQYF.

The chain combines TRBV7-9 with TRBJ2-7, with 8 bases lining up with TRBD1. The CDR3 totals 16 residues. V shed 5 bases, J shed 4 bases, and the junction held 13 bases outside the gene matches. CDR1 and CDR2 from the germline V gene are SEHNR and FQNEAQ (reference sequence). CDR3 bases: TGTGCCAGCAGCCTCCGAGGACAGGGTCTATTTTACGAGCAGTACTTC. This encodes CASSLRGQGLFYEQYF.

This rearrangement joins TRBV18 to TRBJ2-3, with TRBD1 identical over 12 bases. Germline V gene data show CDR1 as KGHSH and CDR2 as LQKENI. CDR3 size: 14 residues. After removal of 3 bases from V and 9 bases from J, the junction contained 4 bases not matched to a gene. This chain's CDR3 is CASSPGTGGATQYF. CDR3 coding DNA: TGTGCCAGCTCACCCGGGACAGGGGGCGCGACGCAGTATTTT. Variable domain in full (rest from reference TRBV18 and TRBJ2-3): NAGVMQNPRHLVRRRGQEARLRCSPMKGHSHVYWYRQLPEEGLKFMVYLQKENIIDESGMPKERFSAEFPKEGPSILRIQQVVRGDSAAYFCASSPGTGGATQYFGPGTRLTVL.

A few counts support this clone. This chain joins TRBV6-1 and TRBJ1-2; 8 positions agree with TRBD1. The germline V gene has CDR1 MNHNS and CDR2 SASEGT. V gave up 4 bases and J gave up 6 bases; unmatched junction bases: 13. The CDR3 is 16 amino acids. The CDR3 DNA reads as TGTGCCAGCAGTGCCGGGGGGACAGGCCTCAGGAATGGCTACACCTTC. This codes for CASSAGGTGLRNGYTF.

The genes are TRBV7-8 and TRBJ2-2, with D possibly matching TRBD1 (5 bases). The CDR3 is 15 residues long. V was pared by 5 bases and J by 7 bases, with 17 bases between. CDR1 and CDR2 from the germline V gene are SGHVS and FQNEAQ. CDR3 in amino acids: CASSQSRDLSGELFF. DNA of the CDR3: TGTGCCAGCAGCCAATCCAGGGATCTTAGCGGGGAGCTGTTTTTT.

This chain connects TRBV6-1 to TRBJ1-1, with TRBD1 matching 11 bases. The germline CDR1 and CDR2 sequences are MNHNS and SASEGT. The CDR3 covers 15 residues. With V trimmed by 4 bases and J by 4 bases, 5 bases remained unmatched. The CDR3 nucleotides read TGTGCCAGCAGTGCGACCGGGACAGGGGGCACTGAAGCTTTCTTT. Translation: CASSATGTGGTEAFF.

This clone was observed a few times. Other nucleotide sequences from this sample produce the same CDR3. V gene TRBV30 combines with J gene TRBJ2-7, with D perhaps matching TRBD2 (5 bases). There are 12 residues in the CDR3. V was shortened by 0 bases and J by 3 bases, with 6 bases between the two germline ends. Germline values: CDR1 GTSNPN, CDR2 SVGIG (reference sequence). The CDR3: CAWSVRGYEQYF. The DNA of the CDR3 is TGTGCCTGGAGTGTACGGGGCTACGAGCAGTACTTC.

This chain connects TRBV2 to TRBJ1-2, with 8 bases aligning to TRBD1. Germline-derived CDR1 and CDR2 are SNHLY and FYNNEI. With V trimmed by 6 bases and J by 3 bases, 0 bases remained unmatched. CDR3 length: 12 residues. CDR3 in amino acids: CASRDRDYGYTF. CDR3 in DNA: TGTGCCAGCAGGGACAGGGACTATGGCTACACCTTC. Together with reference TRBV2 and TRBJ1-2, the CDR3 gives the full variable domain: EPEVTQTPSHQVTQMGQEVILRCVPISNHLYFYWYRQILGQKVEFLVSFYNNEISEKSEIFDDQFSVERPDGSNFTLKIRSTKLEDSAMYFCASRDRDYGYTFGSGTRLTVV.